This TCR beta chain was observed in a study of regulatory T cells in long-lasting Graves disease (dated by TCRdb to the early 2020s). Regarding the complete study: Antithyroid drugs had been taken for less than 3 months by newly diagnosed Graves' disease patients. Peripheral blood TCR sequencing and RNA sequencing compared persistent Graves' disease patients with newly diagnosed Graves' disease patients. The study was registered as a clinical trial and conducted in China. A total of roughly 33 samples were covered by TCR sequencing, comprising some 13 persistent and 20 or so newly diagnosed Graves' disease patients. Broad study findings and their caveats: Compared with newly diagnosed patients, persistent Graves' disease patients had lower TCR Shannon entropy and fewer highly expanded clones, which suggests clonal expansion. Persistent patients shared more public clonotypes among themselves (approximately 2,500) than newly diagnosed patients did (more than 950). The authors acknowledged the small sample size as a limitation that may reduce accuracy. Only peripheral blood was studied, because thyroid tissue, the primary lesion, was inaccessible. Persistent disease showed preferential use of TRBV28, TRBJ1-2 and TRBJ2-5, whereas newly diagnosed disease favored TRBV20-1 and TRBJ2-1. Sequencing and analysis were restricted to the TCR beta chain.

Concerning this clonotype itself: Its antigen remains unidentified. This may be a read error: a much more frequent sequence differs by one nucleotide.

In light of the paper, this sample's time point label describes: newly diagnosed GD, antithyroid drugs for less than 3 months. For both TCR sequencing and RNA sequencing, RNA was extracted from PBMCs using TRIzol. The diagnosis of Graves' disease followed American Thyroid Association guidelines. Patients for the study were recruited at an endocrinology department in Xi'an, China. From each patient, about 8.9 milliliters of peripheral blood was collected into an EDTA anticoagulant tube. PBMCs were isolated by Ficoll Paque Plus density gradient separation without further T cell sorting. An Agilent 2100 Bioanalyzer and agarose gel were used to check RNA quality, while a NanoDrop 2000 measured RNA concentration. Libraries were made using multiplex PCR. The instrument was an Illumina HiSeq 4000. iRepertoire HTBI primers and Arm-PCR amplification of CDR3 regions were used to construct TCR beta libraries. PCR products were gel purified before sequencing. The original pipeline was this. Gene usage analysis of CDR3 amino acid clonotypes relied on the approximately 68 TRBV and about 15 TRBJ segments identified across samples. Filtered high-quality paired reads were merged into contigs using COPE and FqMerger. BLAST was used to align contigs to the IMGT TRBV, TRBD and TRBJ reference genes, and CDR3 was defined following IMGT. Any clonotype with a frequency above 0.1% was counted as a highly expanded clone. Shannon entropy was used to measure repertoire diversity, and the Gini coefficient was used to measure V-J evenness. Public clonotypes were defined as clonotypes shared by more than one individual. TCRdb reprocessed the public reads (quality trimming at Q25 with fastp, clone calling with MiXCR) and kept in-frame beta chains. Each entry merges the rows of one CDR3 protein and shows their most common DNA and genes. These V and J calls rely on TCRdb rather than the paper's analysis. For this sample the table gives 250,000 to 400,000 distinct CDR3 sequences, of which 15% to 20% were detected only once. The top ten clonotypes cover around 37% of the sample.

Based on the germline V gene (reference sequence), the CDR1 and CDR2 sequences are SEHNR and FQNEAQ. The CDR3 numbers 14 residues from cysteine through phenylalanine. Solely the CDR3 DNA is kept, with 42 bases framed from the first base. The sample consisted of peripheral blood mononuclear cells (PBMCs), taken at new diagnosis, from a patient treated with antithyroid drugs. The chain links TRBV7-9 with TRBJ2-5; a tentative D match to TRBD2 spans 5 bases. The sequence was obtained from a female donor with Graves disease. CDR3 sequence: CANSLSGREETQYF. The DNA sequence follows: TGTGCCAACAGCTTAAGCGGACGGGAAGAGACCCAGTACTTC.